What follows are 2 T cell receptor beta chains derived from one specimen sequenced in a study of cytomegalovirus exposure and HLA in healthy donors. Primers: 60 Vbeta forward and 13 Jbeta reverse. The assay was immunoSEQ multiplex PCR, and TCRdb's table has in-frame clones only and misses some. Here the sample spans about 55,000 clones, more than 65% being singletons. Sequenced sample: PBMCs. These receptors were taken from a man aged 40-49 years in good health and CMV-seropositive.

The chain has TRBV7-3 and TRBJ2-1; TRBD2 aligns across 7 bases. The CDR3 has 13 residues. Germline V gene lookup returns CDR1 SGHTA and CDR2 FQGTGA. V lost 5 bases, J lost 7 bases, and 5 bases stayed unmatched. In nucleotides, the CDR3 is TGTGCCAGCAGCCGGGCTAGCGGAAATGAGCAGTTCTTC. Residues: CASSRASGNEQFF. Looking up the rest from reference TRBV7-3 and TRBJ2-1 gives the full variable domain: GAGVSQTPSNKVTEKGKYVELRCDPISGHTALYWYRQSLGQGPEFLIYFQGTGAADDSGLPNDRFFAVRPEGSVSTLKIQRTERGDSAVYLCASSRASGNEQFFGPGTRLTVL.

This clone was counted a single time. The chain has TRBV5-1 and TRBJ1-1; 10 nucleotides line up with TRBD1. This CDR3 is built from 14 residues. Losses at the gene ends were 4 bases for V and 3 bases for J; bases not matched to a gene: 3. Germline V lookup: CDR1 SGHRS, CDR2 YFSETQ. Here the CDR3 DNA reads TGCGCCAGCAGCACGACAGGGGGCGACACTGAAGCTTTCTTT. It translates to CASSTTGGDTEAFF.